This TCR beta chain is from a study of regulatory T cells in long-lasting Graves disease. This clonotype has ten or more counts. The antigen remains undetermined. Assembly of TCR beta libraries relied on iRepertoire HTBI primers together with Arm-PCR of CDR3 regions. Original processing notes: In the combined samples, roughly 62 TRBV and some 14 TRBJ segments were identified. TCRdb re-derived calls from the multiplex PCR reads in MiXCR, one entry per CDR3 protein. The V and J calls, along with clone size, are taken from TCRdb and not from the paper's own processing. Altogether about 400,000 distinct CDR3 sequences are present, less than 25% being singletons, with the ten largest covering 20% to 25%. The CDR3 contains 13 residues. Germline lookup yields CDR1 MNHEY and CDR2 SVGAGI. V lost 4 bases, J lost 4 bases, and 10 bases lay in between. Time point noted: persistent/refractory GD, antithyroid drugs over 5 years with positive TRAb. PBMC-extracted RNA yielded the TCR library.

Findings and caveats of the study: Examination was confined to peripheral blood, excluding thyroid tissue. TRBV28, TRBJ1-2 and TRBJ2-5 emerged as the favored segments in persistent disease. TCR diversity in persistent Graves' patients was below that of newly diagnosed ones.

The source material was peripheral blood mononuclear cells (PBMCs), sampled when the disease was refractory, from a patient treated with antithyroid drugs. The chain couples TRBV6-5 to TRBJ1-1, with no clear D. This receptor was identified in a female donor with Graves disease. In nucleotides, the CDR3 is TGTGCCAGCAGTTTCGCCGAAGGCACTGAAGCTTTCTTT. Protein: CASSFAEGTEAFF.